This passage covers 5 T cell receptor beta chains from one sample sequenced in a study of identifying expanded T cells in peripheral blood (dated by TCRdb to between 2018 and 2020). The method was the immunoSEQ multiplex PCR assay. In its TCRdb copy, this immuneACCESS table keeps in-frame sequences only and misses some clones. Where compared with another copy, unresolved V genes explain less than half of these, and the others have no known cause. Recorded for this sample are about 110,000 clones; 88% of them occurred a single time. Approximately 8% of the sample belongs to the ten largest clones. The sample taken for sequencing was blood. These receptors came from a person aged 18 to 75 in good health.

The rearrangement links TRBV19 to TRBJ2-6, with a weak D call TRBD2 (6 bases). Per germline, CDR1 LNHDA and CDR2 SQIVND (reference sequence). This CDR3 region has 19 residues. Trimming left V 5 bases short and J 4 bases short, with 24 bases between. This chain's CDR3 is CASSLRSGLNYYGANVLTF. CDR3 nucleotide sequence: TGTGCCAGTAGTCTAAGGTCGGGACTCAACTACTACGGGGCCAACGTCCTGACTTTC.

The chain is built from TRBV19 and TRBJ2-7; D gene ambiguous. CDR1 LNHDA and CDR2 SQIVND come from the germline V gene (reference sequence). The CDR3 is made up of 13 amino acids. Trimming took 3 bases from V and 5 from J, leaving 11 bases between them. CDR3 sequence (DNA): TGTGCCAGTAGTATTGGGCAGGTCGACGAGCAGTACTTC. Protein product: CASSIGQVDEQYF.

The chain couples TRBV11-3 to TRBJ2-7; 9 positions agree with TRBD2. Unmatched junction bases numbered 11, after V lost 8 bases and J lost 3 bases. This CDR3 is built from 15 residues. The germline CDR1 and CDR2 sequences are SGHNT and YENEEA. For the CDR3, the DNA is TGTGCCAGCTCCCTCTCCAGCGGGAGGAACTACGAGCAGTACTTC. The encoded protein is CASSLSSGRNYEQYF.

The chain links TRBV20-1 to TRBJ2-7; D is undetermined. CDR1 is DFQATT and CDR2 is SNEGSKA in the germline V gene (reference sequence). CDR3 length equals 11 residues. Trimming pared 3 bases from V and 6 bases from J, leaving 9 bases between. The CDR3 loop is CSASLGVEQYF. In DNA, the CDR3 is TGCAGTGCTAGTCTGGGTGTCGAGCAGTACTTC.

The chain carries TRBV25-1 and TRBJ1-2; 8 bases match TRBD1. Germline CDR1 and CDR2: MGHDK and SYGVNS. V was pared by 2 bases and J by 4 bases, with 6 bases of the junction left unmatched. This CDR3 has 15 amino acids. The CDR3 sequence is CASSEHGTGTYGYTF. Here the CDR3 DNA reads TGTGCCAGCAGTGAACACGGGACAGGTACCTATGGCTACACCTTC.